A single sample is the source of the 3 T cell receptor beta chains below, sequenced in a study of CD4 T cell repertoires and nickel (dated by TCRdb to 2020 to 2022). Preparation of the library involved RT-PCR. Sequencing instrument: Illumina MiSeq. Starting from the raw public reads, TCRdb applied fastp trimming at Q25, assembled clones with MiXCR and retained in-frame beta chains. Each CDR3 protein appears once, grouped with its most common genes and DNA. The sample table on file contains 52 distinct CDR3 sequences. The sequenced sample consisted of CD4+ T cells from blood, not recorded whether cultured. Receptors were obtained from a human donor in a nickel allergy study, with or without nickel allergy (not recorded which). It is not recorded whether this sample comes from one donor or several.

V gene TRBV10-3 combines with J gene TRBJ2-2; 9 bases map to TRBD1. CDR3 length: 15 residues. J gave up 1 base and V 6 bases, and 3 bases lay outside the gene matches. Germline V lookup: CDR1 ENHRY, CDR2 SYGVKD. CDR3 region: CAISPGQGNTGELFF. In DNA form, the CDR3 reads TGTGCCATCAGCCCGGGACAGGGGAACACCGGGGAGCTGTTTTTT.

This clonotype was seen only once. V usage is TRBV3-1 and J usage is TRBJ1-4; D not certain. Germline CDR1 reads LGHDT; CDR2 reads YNNKEL (reference sequence). With 3 bases removed from V and 6 bases from J, the gap between germline ends came to 8 bases. This CDR3 is 13 amino acids long. This CDR3 is CASSHRGDEKLFF. The CDR3 nucleotides are TGTGCCAGCAGCCACCGGGGAGATGAAAAACTGTTTTTT. The full variable domain, in which reference TRBV3-1 and TRBJ1-4 provide the parts outside the CDR3, is DTAVSQTPKYLVTQMGNDKSIKCEQNLGHDTMYWYKQDSKKFLKIMFSYNNKELIINETVPNRFSPKSPDKAHLNLHINSLELGDSAVYFCASSHRGDEKLFFGSGTQLSVL.

The genes are TRBV10-3 and TRBJ2-7; 8 bases are shared with TRBD1. V was clipped by 3 bases and J by 5 bases; unmatched bases: 3. Germline-derived CDR1 and CDR2 are ENHRY and SYGVKD. This CDR3 spans 13 amino acids. CDR3 in amino acids: CAISDRGPNEQYF. The CDR3 DNA follows: TGTGCCATCAGTGACAGGGGGCCTAACGAGCAGTACTTC.